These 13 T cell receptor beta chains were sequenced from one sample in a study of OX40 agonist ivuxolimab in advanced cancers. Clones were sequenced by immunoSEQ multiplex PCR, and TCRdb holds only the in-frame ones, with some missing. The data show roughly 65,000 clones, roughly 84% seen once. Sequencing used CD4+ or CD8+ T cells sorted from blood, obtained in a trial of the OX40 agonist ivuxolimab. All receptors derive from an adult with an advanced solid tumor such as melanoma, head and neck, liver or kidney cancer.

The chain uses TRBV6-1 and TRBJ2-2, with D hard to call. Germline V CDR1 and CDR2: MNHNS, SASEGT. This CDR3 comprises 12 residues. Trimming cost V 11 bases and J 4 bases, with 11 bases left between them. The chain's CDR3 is CAGMGFTGELFF. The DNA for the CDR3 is TGTGCCGGGATGGGTTTCACCGGGGAGCTGTTTTTT.

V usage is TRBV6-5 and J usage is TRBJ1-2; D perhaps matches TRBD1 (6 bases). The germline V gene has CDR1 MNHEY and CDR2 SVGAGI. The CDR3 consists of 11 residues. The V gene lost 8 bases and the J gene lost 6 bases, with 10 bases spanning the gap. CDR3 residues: CASRNRDGYTF. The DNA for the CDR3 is TGTGCCAGCCGGAACAGGGATGGCTACACCTTC.

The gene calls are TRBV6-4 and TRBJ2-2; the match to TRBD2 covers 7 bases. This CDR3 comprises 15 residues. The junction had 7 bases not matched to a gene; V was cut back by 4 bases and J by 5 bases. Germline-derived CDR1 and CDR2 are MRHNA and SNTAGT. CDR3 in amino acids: CASSALTAGTGELFF. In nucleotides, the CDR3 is TGTGCCAGCAGTGCTCTTACAGCGGGGACCGGGGAGCTGTTTTTT.

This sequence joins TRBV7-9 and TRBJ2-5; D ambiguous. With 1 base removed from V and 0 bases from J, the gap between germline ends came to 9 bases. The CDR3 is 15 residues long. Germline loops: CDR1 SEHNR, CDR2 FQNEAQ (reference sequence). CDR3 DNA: TGTGCCAGCAGCTTAGGGGCCCCCTACCAAGAGACCCAGTACTTC. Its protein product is CASSLGAPYQETQYF. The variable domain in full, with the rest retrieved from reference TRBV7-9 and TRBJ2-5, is DTGVSQNPRHKITKRGQNVTFRCDPISEHNRLYWYRQTLGQGPEFLTYFQNEAQLEKSRLLSDRFSAERPKGSFSTLEIQRTEQGDSAMYLCASSLGAPYQETQYFGPGTRLLVL.

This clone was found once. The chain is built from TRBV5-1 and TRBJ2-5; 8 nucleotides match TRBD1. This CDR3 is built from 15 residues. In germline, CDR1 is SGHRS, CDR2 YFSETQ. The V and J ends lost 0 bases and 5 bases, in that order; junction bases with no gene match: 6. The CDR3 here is CASSLDTGGWETQYF. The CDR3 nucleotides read TGCGCCAGCAGCTTGGATACAGGGGGTTGGGAGACCCAGTACTTC. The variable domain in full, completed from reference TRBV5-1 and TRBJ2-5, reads KAGVTQTPRYLIKTRGQQVTLSCSPISGHRSVSWYQQTPGQGLQFLFEYFSETQRNKGNFPGRFSGRQFSNSRSEMNVSTLELGDSALYLCASSLDTGGWETQYFGPGTRLLVL.

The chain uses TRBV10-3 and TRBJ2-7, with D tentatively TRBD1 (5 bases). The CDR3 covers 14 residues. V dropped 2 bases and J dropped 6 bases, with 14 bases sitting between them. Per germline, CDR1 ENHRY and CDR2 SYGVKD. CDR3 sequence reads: CAISERGLPLEQYF. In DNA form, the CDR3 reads TGTGCCATCAGTGAGAGGGGTCTACCTCTCGAGCAGTACTTC.

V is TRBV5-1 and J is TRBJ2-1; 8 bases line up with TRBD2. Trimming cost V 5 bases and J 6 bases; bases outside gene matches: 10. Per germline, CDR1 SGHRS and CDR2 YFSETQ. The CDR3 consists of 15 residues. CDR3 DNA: TGCGCCAGCAGGGCCACTAGCGGCTCTCCCAATGAGCAGTTCTTC. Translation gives CASRATSGSPNEQFF.

This chain's CDR3 is CASSAGQGNTGELFF. CDR3 DNA sequence: TGTGCCAGCAGTGCGGGACAGGGGAACACCGGGGAGCTGTTTTTT. V is TRBV6-5 and J is TRBJ2-2, with 9 bases matching TRBD1. V was pared by 5 bases and J by 1 base, with 2 bases of the junction left unmatched. Germline CDR1 reads MNHEY; CDR2 reads SVGAGI. The CDR3 totals 15 residues.

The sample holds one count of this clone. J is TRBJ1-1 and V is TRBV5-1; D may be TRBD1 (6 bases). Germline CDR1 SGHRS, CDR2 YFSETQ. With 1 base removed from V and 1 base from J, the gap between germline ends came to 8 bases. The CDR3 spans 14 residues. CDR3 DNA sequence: TGCGCCAGCAGCTTGCCACAGGGGAACACTGAAGCTTTCTTT. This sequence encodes CASSLPQGNTEAFF.

CDR3 nucleotides: TGTGCCAGCAGACCCGCAACCGGAGGTTGGGAGACCCAGTACTTC. Translation gives CASRPATGGWETQYF. This chain uses TRBV2 with TRBJ2-5; a weak D match, TRBD2 (5 bases). Germline CDR1 is SNHLY and CDR2 is FYNNEI. Trimming cost V 6 bases and J 5 bases, with 19 bases left between them. The CDR3 sequence is 15 residues long.

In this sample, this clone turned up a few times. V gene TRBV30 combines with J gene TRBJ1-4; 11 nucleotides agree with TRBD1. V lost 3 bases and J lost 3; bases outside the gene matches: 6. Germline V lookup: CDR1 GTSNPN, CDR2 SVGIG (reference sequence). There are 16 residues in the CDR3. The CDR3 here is CAWRDRGRGPNEKLFF. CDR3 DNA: TGTGCCTGGAGGGACAGGGGGCGAGGTCCTAATGAAAAACTGTTTTTT.

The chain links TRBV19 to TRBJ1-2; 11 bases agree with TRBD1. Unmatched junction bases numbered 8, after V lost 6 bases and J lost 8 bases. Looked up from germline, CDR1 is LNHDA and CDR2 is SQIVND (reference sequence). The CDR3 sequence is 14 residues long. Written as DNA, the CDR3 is TGTGCCAGTAGCCCGGACAGGGGGCGCGGGGGCTACACCTTC. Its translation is CASSPDRGRGGYTF. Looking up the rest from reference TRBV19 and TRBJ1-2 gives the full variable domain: DGGITQSPKYLFRKEGQNVTLSCEQNLNHDAMYWYRQDPGQGLRLIYYSQIVNDFQKGDIAEGYSVSREKKESFPLTVTSAQKNPTAFYLCASSPDRGRGGYTFGSGTRLTVV.

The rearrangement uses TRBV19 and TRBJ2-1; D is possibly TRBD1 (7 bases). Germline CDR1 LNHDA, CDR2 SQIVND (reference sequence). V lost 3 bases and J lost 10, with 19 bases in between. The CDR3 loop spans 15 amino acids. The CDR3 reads CASSIMSGGKGEQFF. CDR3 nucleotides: TGTGCCAGTAGTATTATGTCAGGGGGGAAGGGGGAGCAGTTCTTC.